Following are 9 T cell receptor beta chains from one sample sequenced in a study of shared clonotypes between healthy human individuals. Using immunoSEQ multiplex PCR, the repertoire was profiled, and TCRdb retains in-frame clones only, with some absent. This sample carries about 2 million clones, roughly 95% of them seen once, and the ten largest clones take more than 0.1%. The sequencing sample was made of naive CD4+ T cells sorted from blood. The subset: CD45RA+ positively selected. The source of these receptors is a man aged 18 to 29 in good health.

The V gene is TRBV19, the J gene TRBJ2-7; perhaps TRBD2 as D (7 bases). There are 14 residues in the CDR3. V was pared by 7 bases and J by 6 bases, with 19 bases between. Germline-derived CDR1 and CDR2 are LNHDA and SQIVND (reference sequence). The CDR3 loop is CASTDGGARREQYF. CDR3 DNA: TGTGCCAGTACCGATGGGGGGGCTCGGCGCGAGCAGTACTTC.

In this sample, this clone turned up once. The same CDR3 also results from other DNA sequences found in this sample. The chain has TRBV4-1 and TRBJ2-3, with a possible D match to TRBD1 (5 bases). Trimming took off 0 bases at V and 1 base at J, with 11 bases between the two ends. Germline assignment: CDR1 MGHRA and CDR2 YSYEKL. The CDR3 has 16 residues. The CDR3, as DNA: TGCGCCAGCAGCCAAGAGGGCAGGGTTGGCACAGATACGCAGTATTTT. Amino acid sequence: CASSQEGRVGTDTQYF.

V is TRBV7-2 and J is TRBJ2-2; TRBD2 matches 10 bases. V shed 5 bases, J shed 5 bases, and the junction held 5 bases outside the gene matches. CDR1 is SGHTA and CDR2 is FQGNSA in the germline V gene. CDR3 length equals 15 residues. CDR3 coding DNA: TGTGCCAGCAGCGAAGCGGGGGGGCTTACCGGGGAGCTGTTTTTT. Amino acid sequence: CASSEAGGLTGELFF. Filled out from reference TRBV7-2 and TRBJ2-2, the complete variable domain reads GAGVSQSPSNKVTEKGKDVELRCDPISGHTALYWYRQSLGQGLEFLIYFQGNSAPDKSGLPSDRFSAERTGGSVSTLTIQRTQQEDSAVYLCASSEAGGLTGELFFGEGSRLTVL.

This clone showed up just once. V usage is TRBV18 and J usage is TRBJ2-5, with D maybe TRBD2 (6 bases). V dropped 2 bases and J dropped 4 bases, with 20 bases sitting between them. The CDR3 length is 17 residues. Germline CDR1 KGHSH, CDR2 LQKENI. The CDR3 DNA follows: TGTGCCAGCTCACCATTTATCCCCCGGGAGAGGGGAGAGACCCAGTACTTC. Its protein is CASSPFIPRERGETQYF.

CDR3 in amino acids: CASSGGQITYEQYF. The DNA of the CDR3 is TGTGCCAGCTCCGGCGGACAGATAACCTACGAGCAGTACTTC. This rearrangement joins TRBV18 to TRBJ2-7; perhaps TRBD1 as D (6 bases). V lost 6 bases and J 2 bases, leaving 14 bases between the germline ends. The germline CDR1 and CDR2 sequences are KGHSH and LQKENI. There are 14 residues in the CDR3.

As concerns this clone: The sample has other DNA sequences that encode this CDR3 too. The CDR3 spells CASSYSDRGNGYTF. CDR3 DNA: TGTGCCAGCAGTTACTCGGACAGGGGGAATGGCTACACCTTC. The chain uses TRBV6-6 and TRBJ1-2; 10 bases line up with TRBD1. The length of the CDR3 is 14 residues. V lost 0 bases to trimming and J lost 6 bases; unmatched junction nucleotides: 1. Germline assignment: CDR1 MNHNY and CDR2 SVGAGI (reference sequence).

The rearrangement links TRBV5-6 to TRBJ1-2, with D unresolved. Germline lookup yields CDR1 SGHDT and CDR2 YYEEEE. This CDR3 region has 15 residues. Trimming removed 3 bases at V and 4 bases at J, with 16 bases between. The CDR3 here is CASSYRGSSSYGYTF. DNA for the CDR3: TGTGCCAGCAGCTACCGCGGTTCCTCCTCCTATGGCTACACCTTC.

The CDR3 region is CASSELGPHEQYF. In DNA form, the CDR3 reads TGTGCCAGCAGTGAATTGGGACCCCACGAGCAGTACTTC. The gene calls are TRBV25-1 and TRBJ2-7, with D perhaps TRBD1 or TRBD2 (5 bases each). The germline CDR1 and CDR2 sequences are MGHDK and SYGVNS. The CDR3 contains 13 residues. V lost 1 base and J 5 bases, leaving 9 bases between the germline ends.

V is TRBV4-1 and J is TRBJ1-1, with TRBD1 as a possible D gene (5 bases). Germline V gene sequence: CDR1 MGHRA, CDR2 YSYEKL. Trimming shortened V by 7 bases and J by 1 base, and 19 bases separated the two germline ends. The CDR3 covers 16 residues. The CDR3 DNA follows: TGCGCCAGCACTATCGGCCTTCGGGGGAGGAACACTGAAGCTTTCTTT. Translation gives CASTIGLRGRNTEAFF.